This T cell receptor beta chain was sequenced during a study of naive and memory T cell subsets. A few counts support this clonotype. Sequential positive selection took CD4 T cells first, then CD8 T cells. Both TRBC1 and TRBC2 were covered by a beta constant-region primer of two equimolar oligonucleotides. The ligated cDNA underwent four PCR rounds using SP2 and nested alpha and beta constant-region primers. A 12-nucleotide UMI and the SP2 primer were added to the cDNA 3' end by oligonucleotide ligation. One entry per CDR3 protein, called by TCRdb with MiXCR from the UMI-ligation and nested PCR reads. Of about 120,000 distinct CDR3 sequences in the sample, about 36% were seen once. The CDR3 totals 14 residues. With 0 bases removed from V and 2 bases from J, the gap between germline ends came to 8 bases. Germline V gene data show CDR1 as LNHNV and CDR2 as YYDKDF (reference sequence).

The clonotype comes from a human donor in good health. Sequenced: central memory CD4+ T cells from blood. This chain connects TRBV15 to TRBJ2-7, with a tentative D call TRBD2 (6 bases). CDR3 in amino acids: CATSREGGPYEQYF. As DNA, the CDR3 is TGTGCCACCAGCAGAGAGGGGGGACCCTACGAGCAGTACTTC. The whole variable domain, filled in from reference TRBV15 and TRBJ2-7, reads DAMVIQNPRYQVTQFGKPVTLSCSQTLNHNVMYWYQQKSSQAPKLLFHYYDKDFNNEADTPDNFQSRRPNTSFCFLDIRSPGLGDTAMYLCATSREGGPYEQYFGPGTRLTVT.